This T cell receptor beta chain appears in the sequencing data of a study of cytomegalovirus exposure and HLA in healthy donors. Study-level findings and limits: In an earlier analysis, about 87% or about 30%: the productive usage of most TCR beta V segments. In a later analysis, most CMV-associated TCR beta chains appeared HLA-restricted. In a later analysis, about 17,000 TCR beta sequences were associated with HLA alleles at 0.05 false discovery rate. Researchers counted 164 TCR beta chains as cytomegalovirus-associated.

The V end was cut by 4 bases, the J end by 8 bases, with 6 bases between. Per the germline V gene, CDR1 is SGHDT and CDR2 is YYEEEE. The CDR3 consists of 10 residues. The PCR made use of 60 Vbeta and 13 Jbeta primers. Only in-frame clones appear in the TCRdb table, and some are missing; sequencing was by immunoSEQ multiplex PCR. The top ten hold around 0.21% of the sample, which has over 150,000 clones, over 75% seen once. Remarks on this clone: As yet, its antigen is unknown.

Sequenced: PBMCs. This TCR was recovered from a girl under three years old in good health and CMV-seronegative. J is TRBJ1-2 and V is TRBV5-6, with unresolved D. DNA for the CDR3: TGTGCCAGCAGCCCTAGGGGCTACACCTTC. Translated: CASSPRGYTF.